This is a list of T cell receptor beta chains from one sample in a study of cytomegalovirus exposure and HLA in healthy donors. Here immunoSEQ multiplex PCR was the method, and the copy in TCRdb shows in-frame clones only, minus some. Among more than 100,000 clones listed, 83% were seen once. The sample taken for sequencing was PBMCs. The receptors were gathered from a man aged 40-50 years in good health and CMV-seronegative. The CDR3 runs from the conserved cysteine through the conserved F or W. Each record gives: clone size, D gene, J gene, V gene, CDR3 protein, CDR3 DNA. D genes are given only for firm matches. Clone size is not always given. Where it is, it says once, few, many or a class for expanded clones.

>-|TRBD2|TRBJ2-2|TRBV5-8
CASSLAPAGVDTGELFF
TGTGCCAGCAGCTTGGCCCCAGCGGGAGTAGATACCGGGGAGCTGTTTTTT
>-|-|TRBJ1-6|TRBV9
CASSVGQGYNSPLHF
TGTGCCAGCAGCGTAGGGCAGGGCTATAATTCACCCCTCCACTTT
>-|-|TRBJ2-3|TRBV11-1
CASSLDGPTDTQYF
TGTGCCAGCAGCTTAGATGGGCCCACAGATACGCAGTATTTT
>-|TRBD1|TRBJ1-3|TRBV15
CATRLTGAGNTIYF
TGTGCCACCAGGCTGACAGGGGCTGGAAACACCATATATTTT
>-|-|TRBJ1-6|TRBV23-1
CASSQSFSLCGSSYNSPLHF
TGCGCCAGCAGTCAATCTTTTAGCTTGTGCGGGAGCTCCTATAATTCACCCCTCCACTTT
>few|TRBD2|TRBJ2-5|TRBV27
CASSTRFGLAEGETQYF
TGTGCCAGCAGTACACGGTTCGGACTAGCGGAGGGAGAGACCCAGTACTTC
>-|-|TRBJ2-7|TRBV18
CASSPSRDTYEQYF
TGTGCCAGCTCACCGAGTCGGGACACCTACGAGCAGTACTTC
>once|-|TRBJ2-7|TRBV27
CASSPTGSYGEQYF
TGTGCCAGCAGTCCGACGGGTAGCTACGGGGAGCAGTACTTC
>-|-|TRBJ2-3|TRBV28
CASSLRITDTQYF
TGTGCCAGCAGTTTACGGATCACAGATACGCAGTACTTT
>-|TRBD2|TRBJ2-7|TRBV15
CATKKREGSYEQYF
TGTGCCACCAAAAAGCGGGAAGGCTCCTACGAGCAGTACTTC
>-|-|TRBJ1-1|TRBV21-1
CASSALDSNTEAFF
TGTGCCAGCAGCGCCCTTGACAGCAACACTGAAGCTTTCTTT
>once|TRBD1|TRBJ1-1|TRBV5-4
CASSLALGQGEGAFF
TGTGCCAGCAGCTTAGCCTTGGGACAGGGGGAAGGAGCTTTCTTT
>-|-|TRBJ1-1|TRBV5-1
CASSFQREGTEAFF
TGCGCCAGCAGCTTCCAAAGGGAGGGCACTGAAGCTTTCTTT
>-|-|TRBJ1-6|TRBV28
CASSSRGATYNSPLHF
TGTGCCAGCAGCTCCCGGGGGGCTACCTATAATTCACCCCTCCACTTT
>-|-|TRBJ2-1|TRBV7-3
CASSPNGEGTPHEQFF
TGTGCCAGCAGCCCGAACGGAGAGGGGACTCCACATGAGCAGTTCTTC
>-|-|TRBJ2-5|TRBV5-1
CASSPTGGETQYF
TGCGCCAGCAGCCCGACGGGTGGAGAGACCCAGTACTTC
>-|TRBD2|TRBJ2-7|TRBV11-2
CASSFTSGASSSYEQYF
TGTGCCAGCAGCTTTACTAGCGGGGCGTCCTCCTCCTACGAGCAGTACTTC
>-|-|TRBJ1-6|TRBV4-1
CASSQLNGQNNSPLHF
TGCGCCAGCAGCCAACTCAATGGACAGAATAATTCACCCCTCCACTTT
>-|-|TRBJ2-3|TRBV5-4
CASSSGWGVRDTDTQYF
TGTGCCAGCAGCTCGGGATGGGGGGTAAGGGACACAGATACGCAGTATTTT
>-|-|TRBJ2-1|TRBV5-1
CASSLDGNYNEQFF
TGCGCCAGCAGCTTGGACGGTAACTACAATGAGCAGTTCTTC
>-|-|TRBJ2-1|TRBV7-3
CASSLLTGGEQFF
TGTGCCAGCAGCCTCTTAACTGGAGGTGAGCAGTTCTTC
>once|TRBD2|TRBJ2-1|TRBV29-1
CSVEDRSLAGGSSDEQFF
TGCAGCGTTGAAGATCGATCTCTAGCGGGAGGGTCCAGCGATGAGCAGTTCTTC
>once|-|TRBJ2-2|TRBV5-4
CATIKGGIDTGELFF
TGTGCCACCATCAAAGGGGGTATTGACACCGGGGAGCTGTTTTTT
>once|-|TRBJ1-1|TRBV5-4
CASLLQGLNTEAFF
TGTGCCAGCCTATTACAGGGACTGAACACTGAAGCTTTCTTT
>-|TRBD1|TRBJ1-2|TRBV19
CASTPTSERQGAGYTF
TGTGCCAGTACCCCGACCTCAGAGAGACAGGGAGCTGGCTACACCTTC
>once|-|TRBJ1-1|TRBV27
CASSLRGNTEAFF
TGTGCCAGCAGCCTACGGGGGAACACTGAAGCTTTCTTT
>-|-|TRBJ1-3|TRBV2
CASIQDRYSGNTIYF
TGTGCCAGCATTCAAGACAGATACTCTGGAAACACCATATATTTT
>-|-|TRBJ1-1|TRBV25-1
CASSLGTEAFF
TGTGCCAGCAGTCTCGGGACTGAAGCTTTCTTT
>-|-|TRBJ2-5|TRBV11-2
CASSRGETQYF
TGTGCCAGCAGCCGGGGGGAGACCCAGTACTTC
>-|-|TRBJ1-5|TRBV19
CASSLDSGSNQPQHF
TGTGCCAGTAGCCTTGACAGCGGGAGCAATCAGCCCCAGCATTTT
>few|-|TRBJ1-6|TRBV2
CASNQEYSPLHF
TGTGCCAGCAACCAGGAATATTCACCCCTCCACTTT
>few|TRBD2|TRBJ2-7|TRBV4-3
CASSQDREGYEQYF
TGCGCCAGCAGCCAAGATAGGGAGGGATACGAGCAGTACTTC
>-|TRBD2|TRBJ2-1|TRBV6-1
CASSEGTRGDEQFF
TGTGCCAGCAGTGAAGGGACCCGGGGGGACGAGCAGTTCTTC
>-|-|TRBJ2-1|TRBV2
CASTPRYNEQFF
TGTGCCAGCACACCCAGATACAATGAGCAGTTCTTC
>-|TRBD2|TRBJ2-7|TRBV2
CASSDPLGRALDEQYF
TGTGCCAGCAGTGATCCCCTCGGGAGGGCCCTCGACGAGCAGTACTTC
>-|TRBD2|TRBJ2-5|TRBV9
CASSVGVGGTQETQYF
TGTGCCAGCAGCGTAGGGGTGGGAGGGACTCAAGAGACCCAGTACTTC
>-|TRBD1|TRBJ1-5|TRBV19
CASRGQGGSNQPQHF
TGTGCCAGTCGAGGACAGGGAGGAAGCAATCAGCCCCAGCATTTT
>-|-|TRBJ2-1|TRBV7-7
CASSLAADYNNEQFF
TGTGCTAGCAGCTTAGCGGCCGACTACAACAATGAGCAGTTCTTC
>-|-|TRBJ1-1|TRBV6-1
CASTPQGGVAEAFF
TGTGCCAGCACCCCACAGGGTGGAGTCGCTGAAGCTTTCTTT
>-|TRBD1|TRBJ2-2|TRBV9
CASSVTGISNTGELFF
TGTGCCAGCAGCGTGACAGGGATAAGCAACACTGGGGAGCTGTTTTTT
>-|-|TRBJ1-6|TRBV21-1
CASSKGTGNSPLHF
TGTGCCAGCAGCAAAGGAACAGGGAATTCACCCCTCCACTTT
>-|TRBD2|TRBJ2-5|TRBV7-2
CASSQGLAGEETQYF
TGTGCCAGCAGCCAGGGACTAGCGGGAGAAGAGACCCAGTACTTC
>once|-|TRBJ2-1|TRBV28
CASTLGGGTAYNEQFF
TGTGCCAGCACTCTGGGGGGCGGGACAGCTTACAATGAGCAGTTCTTC
>few|TRBD1|TRBJ1-2|TRBV5-1
CASSGRTGDGYTF
TGCGCCAGCAGCGGGAGGACAGGGGATGGCTACACCTTC
>-|TRBD1|TRBJ2-7|TRBV7-3
CASSANRGSYEQYF
TGTGCCAGCAGCGCCAACAGGGGCTCCTACGAGCAGTACTTC
>few|-|TRBJ1-2|TRBV7-9
CASSPNLDSHGYTF
TGTGCCAGCAGCCCGAACCTAGACTCCCATGGCTACACCTTC
>-|TRBD1|TRBJ2-3|TRBV7-9
CASSSWTGGLVDTQYF
TGTGCCAGCAGCTCCTGGACAGGGGGTTTAGTTGATACGCAGTATTTT
>-|TRBD2|TRBJ2-2|TRBV12-5
CASGMGLAGFTGELFF
TGTGCTAGTGGTATGGGACTAGCGGGATTCACCGGGGAGCTGTTTTTT
>-|TRBD1|TRBJ1-2|TRBV6-6
CASSYVRDSAYGYTF
TGTGCCAGCAGTTACGTCCGGGACAGTGCCTATGGCTACACCTTC
>-|TRBD1|TRBJ1-2|TRBV10-3
CAMQTGEKNGYTF
TGTGCCATGCAGACAGGGGAAAAAAATGGCTACACCTTC
>-|TRBD2|TRBJ2-6|TRBV2
CASSVLAGGPGANVLTF
TGTGCCAGCAGTGTTCTAGCGGGGGGGCCTGGGGCCAACGTCCTGACTTTC
>few|-|TRBJ2-7|TRBV4-1
CASSHQPGQGYEQYF
TGCGCCAGCAGCCACCAACCAGGCCAGGGCTACGAGCAGTACTTC
>-|-|TRBJ2-7|TRBV2
CASSEAGSSSYEQYF
TGTGCCAGCAGTGAAGCGGGGAGTAGCTCCTACGAGCAGTACTTC
>once|-|TRBJ1-2|TRBV5-1
CASRAGGDYGYTF
TGCGCCAGCAGGGCGGGGGGCGACTATGGCTACACCTTC
>-|TRBD2|TRBJ2-1|TRBV30
CASQRLAWDNEQFF
TGTGCCAGCCAGCGACTAGCGTGGGACAATGAGCAGTTCTTC
>-|TRBD1|TRBJ1-1|TRBV28
CASIKTGGLTEAFF
TGTGCCAGCATCAAGACAGGGGGCCTTACTGAAGCTTTCTTT
>-|-|TRBJ1-2|TRBV9
CASNSQGNYGYTF
TGTGCCAGCAACTCACAGGGTAACTATGGCTACACCTTC
>-|-|TRBJ1-1|TRBV4-2
CASSQAMNTEAFF
TGTGCCAGCAGCCAAGCTATGAACACTGAAGCTTTCTTT
>-|TRBD2|TRBJ2-1|TRBV27
CASRIAGRGDLYNEQFF
TGTGCCAGCAGGATAGCGGGACGAGGAGATCTATACAATGAGCAGTTCTTC
>once|TRBD2|TRBJ2-1|TRBV5-6
CASSLLVSGLAFEQFF
TGTGCCAGCAGTCTACTTGTGTCGGGACTAGCTTTTGAGCAGTTCTTC